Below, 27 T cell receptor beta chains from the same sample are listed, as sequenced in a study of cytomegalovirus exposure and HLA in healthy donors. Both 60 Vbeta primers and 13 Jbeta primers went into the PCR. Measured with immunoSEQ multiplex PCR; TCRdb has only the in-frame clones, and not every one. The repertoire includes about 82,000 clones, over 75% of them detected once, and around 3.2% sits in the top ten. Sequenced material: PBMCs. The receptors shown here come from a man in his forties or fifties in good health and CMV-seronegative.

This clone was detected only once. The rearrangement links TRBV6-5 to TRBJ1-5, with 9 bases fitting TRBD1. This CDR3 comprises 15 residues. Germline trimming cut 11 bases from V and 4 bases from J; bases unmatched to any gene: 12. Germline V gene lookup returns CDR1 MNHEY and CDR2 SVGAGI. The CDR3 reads CASALQGASNQPQHF. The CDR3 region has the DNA TGTGCCTCAGCGTTACAGGGGGCTTCAAATCAGCCCCAGCATTTT.

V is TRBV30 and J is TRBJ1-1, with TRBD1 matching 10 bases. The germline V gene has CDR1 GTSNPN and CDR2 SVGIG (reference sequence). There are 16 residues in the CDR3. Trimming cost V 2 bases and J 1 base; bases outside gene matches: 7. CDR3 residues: CAWSSGQGLRNTEAFF. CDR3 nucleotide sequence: TGTGCCTGGAGTTCGGGACAGGGGTTAAGGAACACTGAAGCTTTCTTT.

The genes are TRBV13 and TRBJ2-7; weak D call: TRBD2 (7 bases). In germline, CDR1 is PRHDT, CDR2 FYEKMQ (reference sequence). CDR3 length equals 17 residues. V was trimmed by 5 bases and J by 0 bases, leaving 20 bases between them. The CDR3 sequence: CASSPDGLGGTSYEQYF. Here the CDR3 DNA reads TGTGCCAGCAGCCCCGACGGACTAGGGGGGACCTCCTACGAGCAGTACTTC.

This CDR3 reads CAWTPHRGAEAFF. The CDR3 bases are TGTGCCTGGACCCCACACAGGGGTGCTGAAGCTTTCTTT. This chain connects TRBV30 to TRBJ1-1, with 7 positions matching TRBD1. The germline gives CDR1 GTSNPN, CDR2 SVGIG (reference sequence). Trimming at V came to 4 bases and at J to 6 bases, leaving 8 bases not matched to a gene. There are 13 residues in the CDR3.

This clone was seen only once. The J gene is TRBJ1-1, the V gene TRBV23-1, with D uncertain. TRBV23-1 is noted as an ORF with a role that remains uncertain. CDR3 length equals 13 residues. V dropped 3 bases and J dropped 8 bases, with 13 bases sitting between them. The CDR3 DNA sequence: TGCGCCAGCAGTCATCTGGAGTCCCCCGAAGCTTTCTTT. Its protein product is CASSHLESPEAFF.

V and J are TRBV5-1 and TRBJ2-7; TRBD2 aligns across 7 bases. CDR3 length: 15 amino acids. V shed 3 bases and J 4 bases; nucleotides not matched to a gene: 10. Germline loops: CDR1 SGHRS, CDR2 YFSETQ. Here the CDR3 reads CASSSGSGERYEQYF. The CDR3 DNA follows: TGCGCCAGCAGCTCAGGAAGCGGGGAGCGGTACGAGCAGTACTTC.

In DNA, the CDR3 is TGTGCCAGCCGAAACACGATAACAGGGGAAGCTTTCTTT. Translation: CASRNTITGEAFF. The chain joins TRBV6-5 to TRBJ1-1; a weak D match, TRBD1 (6 bases). This CDR3 contains 13 residues. The V end was cut by 8 bases, the J end by 8 bases, with 18 bases between. Germline V lookup: CDR1 MNHEY, CDR2 SVGAGI.

The CDR3 sequence: CASSLAATDTEAFF. The CDR3 DNA sequence: TGCGCCAGCAGCTTGGCCGCGACAGACACTGAAGCTTTCTTT. This chain links TRBV5-1 with TRBJ1-1; D possibly corresponds to TRBD1 (5 bases). Germline lookup yields CDR1 SGHRS and CDR2 YFSETQ. V lost 0 bases and J 3 bases, leaving 9 bases between the germline ends. The CDR3 runs 14 residues.

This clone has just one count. The CDR3 DNA sequence: TGTGCCAGCACGGTCCAGGGGGCAGCTGGCTATGGCTACACCTTC. Its protein product is CASTVQGAAGYGYTF. The chain carries TRBV2 and TRBJ1-2; 8 nucleotides line up with TRBD1. Germline loops: CDR1 SNHLY, CDR2 FYNNEI. After removal of 7 bases from V and 4 bases from J, the junction contained 11 bases not matched to a gene. The CDR3 length is 15 residues.

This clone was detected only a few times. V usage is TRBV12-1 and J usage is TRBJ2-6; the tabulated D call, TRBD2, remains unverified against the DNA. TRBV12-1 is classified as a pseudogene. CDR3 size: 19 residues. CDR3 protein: CASSFVGLADYTGANVLTF. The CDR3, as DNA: TGTGCCAGCAGCTTTGTAGGGCTAGCGGACTACACTGGGGCCAACGTCCTGACTTTC.

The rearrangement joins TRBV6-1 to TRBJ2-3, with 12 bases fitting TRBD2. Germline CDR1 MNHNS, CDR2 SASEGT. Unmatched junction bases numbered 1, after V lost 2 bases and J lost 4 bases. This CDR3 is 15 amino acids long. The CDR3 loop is CASSELAGGPDTQYF. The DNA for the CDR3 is TGTGCCAGCAGTGAACTAGCGGGGGGGCCAGATACGCAGTATTTT.

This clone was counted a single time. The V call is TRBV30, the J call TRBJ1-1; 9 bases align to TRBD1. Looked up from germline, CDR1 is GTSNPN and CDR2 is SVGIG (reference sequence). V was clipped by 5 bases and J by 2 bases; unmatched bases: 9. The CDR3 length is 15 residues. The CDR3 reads CAWQDRGGPNTEAFF. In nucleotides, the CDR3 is TGTGCCTGGCAGGACAGGGGAGGGCCAAACACTGAAGCTTTCTTT.

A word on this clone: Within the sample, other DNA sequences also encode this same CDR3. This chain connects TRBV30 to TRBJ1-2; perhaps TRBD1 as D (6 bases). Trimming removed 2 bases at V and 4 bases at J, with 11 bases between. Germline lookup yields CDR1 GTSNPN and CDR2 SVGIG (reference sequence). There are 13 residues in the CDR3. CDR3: CAWSRDRPYGYTF. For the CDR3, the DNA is TGTGCCTGGAGTCGAGACAGGCCCTATGGCTACACCTTC.

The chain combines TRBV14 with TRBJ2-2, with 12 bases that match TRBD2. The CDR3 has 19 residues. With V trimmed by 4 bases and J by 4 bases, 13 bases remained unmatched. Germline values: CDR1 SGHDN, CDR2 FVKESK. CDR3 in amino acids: CASSPGLAGIRRSTGELFF. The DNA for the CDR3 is TGTGCCAGCAGCCCAGGACTAGCGGGGATCCGAAGGAGCACCGGGGAGCTGTTTTTT.

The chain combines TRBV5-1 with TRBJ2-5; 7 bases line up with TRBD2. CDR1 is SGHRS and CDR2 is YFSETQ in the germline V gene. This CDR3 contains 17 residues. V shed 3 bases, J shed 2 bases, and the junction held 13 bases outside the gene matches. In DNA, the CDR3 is TGCGCCAGCAGCTCCTCCGCGTGGGCGGGGGAACAAGAGACCCAGTACTTC. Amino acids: CASSSSAWAGEQETQYF.

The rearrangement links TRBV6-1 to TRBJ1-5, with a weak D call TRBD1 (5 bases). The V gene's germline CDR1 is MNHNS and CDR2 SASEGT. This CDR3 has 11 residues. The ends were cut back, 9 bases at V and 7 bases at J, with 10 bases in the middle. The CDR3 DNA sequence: TGTGCCAGGGGGGGGGACCAGCCCCAGCATTTT. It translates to CARGGDQPQHF.

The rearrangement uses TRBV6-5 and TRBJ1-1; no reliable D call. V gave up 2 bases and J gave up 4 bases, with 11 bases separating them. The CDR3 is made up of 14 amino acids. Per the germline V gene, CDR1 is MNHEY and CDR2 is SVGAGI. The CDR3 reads CASSYRGSGTEAFF. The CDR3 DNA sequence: TGTGCCAGCAGTTACCGAGGGTCAGGCACTGAAGCTTTCTTT.

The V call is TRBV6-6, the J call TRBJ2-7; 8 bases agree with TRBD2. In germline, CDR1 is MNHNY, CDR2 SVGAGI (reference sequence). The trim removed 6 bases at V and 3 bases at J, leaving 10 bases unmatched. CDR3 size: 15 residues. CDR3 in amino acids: CASRDSGGHLYEQYF. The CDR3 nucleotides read TGTGCCAGCAGAGACAGCGGGGGCCACCTCTACGAGCAGTACTTC.

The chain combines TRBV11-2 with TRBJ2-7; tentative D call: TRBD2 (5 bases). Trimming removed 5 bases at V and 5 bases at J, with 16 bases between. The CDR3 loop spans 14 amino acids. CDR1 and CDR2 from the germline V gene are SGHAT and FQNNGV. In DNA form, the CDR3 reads TGTGCCAGCAGCCTGGACTCAATGGTCCACGAGCAGTACTTC. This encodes CASSLDSMVHEQYF. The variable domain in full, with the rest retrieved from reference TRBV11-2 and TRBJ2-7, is EAGVAQSPRYKIIEKRQSVAFWCNPISGHATLYWYQQILGQGPKLLIQFQNNGVVDDSQLPKDRFSAERLKGVDSTLKIQPAKLEDSAVYLCASSLDSMVHEQYFGPGTRLTVT.

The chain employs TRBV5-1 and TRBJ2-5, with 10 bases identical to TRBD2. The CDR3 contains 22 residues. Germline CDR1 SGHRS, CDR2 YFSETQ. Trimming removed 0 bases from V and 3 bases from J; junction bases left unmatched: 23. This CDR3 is CASSLASGGAKGYLTYKETQYF. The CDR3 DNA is TGCGCCAGCAGCTTGGCTAGCGGGGGAGCGAAAGGTTACCTGACATACAAAGAGACCCAGTACTTC.

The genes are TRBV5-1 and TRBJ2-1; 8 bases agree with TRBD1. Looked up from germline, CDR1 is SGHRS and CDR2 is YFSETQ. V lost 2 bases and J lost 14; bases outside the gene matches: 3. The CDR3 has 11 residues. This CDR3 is CASSLQGVEFF. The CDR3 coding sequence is TGCGCCAGCAGCTTACAGGGGGTAGAGTTCTTC.

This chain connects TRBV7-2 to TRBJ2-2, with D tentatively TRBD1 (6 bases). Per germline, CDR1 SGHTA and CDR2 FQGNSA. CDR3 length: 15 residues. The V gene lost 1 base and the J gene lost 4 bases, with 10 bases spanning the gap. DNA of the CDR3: TGTGCCAGCAGCTTAGACTGGGGGCCCACCGGGGAGCTGTTTTTT. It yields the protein CASSLDWGPTGELFF.

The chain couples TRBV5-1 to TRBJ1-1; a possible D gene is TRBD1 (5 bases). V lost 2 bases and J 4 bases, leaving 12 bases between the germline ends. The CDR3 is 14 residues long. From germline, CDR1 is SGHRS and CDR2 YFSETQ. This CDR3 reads CASSFDSLSTEAFF. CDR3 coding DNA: TGCGCCAGCAGCTTTGACAGTTTAAGCACTGAAGCTTTCTTT.

The CDR3 DNA reads TGCGCCAGCAGCTCACTAGCGGGGGGGCCTGAGACCCAGTACTTC. Protein: CASSSLAGGPETQYF. V and J are TRBV5-1 and TRBJ2-5, with TRBD2 matching over 13 bases. J was trimmed by 5 bases and V by 3 bases; bases with no gene match: 4. This CDR3 contains 15 residues. CDR1 SGHRS and CDR2 YFSETQ come from the germline V gene. Together with reference TRBV5-1 and TRBJ2-5, the CDR3 gives the full variable domain: KAGVTQTPRYLIKTRGQQVTLSCSPISGHRSVSWYQQTPGQGLQFLFEYFSETQRNKGNFPGRFSGRQFSNSRSEMNVSTLELGDSALYLCASSSLAGGPETQYFGPGTRLLVL.

CDR3 loop: CAWRRQGTGSGELFF. DNA of the CDR3: TGTGCCTGGAGACGCCAGGGGACAGGGTCCGGGGAGCTGTTTTTT. This chain links TRBV30 with TRBJ2-2, with 9 bases matching TRBD1. Germline V gene sequence: CDR1 GTSNPN, CDR2 SVGIG (reference sequence). The CDR3 length is 15 residues. V was pared by 3 bases and J by 6 bases, with 8 bases of the junction left unmatched.

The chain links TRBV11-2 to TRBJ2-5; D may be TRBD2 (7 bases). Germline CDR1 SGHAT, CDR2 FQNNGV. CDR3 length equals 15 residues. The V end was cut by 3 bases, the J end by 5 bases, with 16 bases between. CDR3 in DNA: TGTGCCAGCAGCTTCGATACTGGGGGGGCTGAGACCCAGTACTTC. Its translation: CASSFDTGGAETQYF.

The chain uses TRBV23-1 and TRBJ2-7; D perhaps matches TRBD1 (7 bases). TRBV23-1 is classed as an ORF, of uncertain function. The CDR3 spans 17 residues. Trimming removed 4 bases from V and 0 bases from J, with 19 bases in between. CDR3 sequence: CASSPGDSRSRSYEQYF. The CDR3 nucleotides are TGCGCCAGCAGTCCGGGGGACAGCCGATCCCGCTCCTACGAGCAGTACTTC.